What follows is one T cell receptor beta chain and its context. Germline CDR1 SGHTA, CDR2 FQGNSA. V was trimmed by 1 base and J by 4 bases, leaving 16 bases between them. The length of the CDR3 is 16 residues. The data were taken from a study of T cell changes during pregnancy in multiple sclerosis. Clones were sequenced by immunoSEQ multiplex PCR, and TCRdb holds only the in-frame ones, with some missing. The data hold approximately 100,000 clones, with about 90% observed a single time. This sample comprised peripheral blood, obtained before pregnancy. This receptor was identified in a female donor with multiple sclerosis, enrolled in a pregnancy study. The gene calls are TRBV7-2 and TRBJ1-1; maybe TRBD1 (5 bases). CDR3 sequence (DNA): TGTGCCAGCAGCTTAGATTGGGTGGGGGGAACCACTGAAGCTTTCTTT. Translated, it gives CASSLDWVGGTTEAFF.